The present TCR beta chain was sequenced within a study of T-cell memory formation after mild COVID-19. The germline V gene has CDR1 MNHNS and CDR2 SASEGT. This CDR3 has 18 amino acids. With V trimmed by 5 bases and J by 0 bases, 9 bases remained unmatched. TCRdb recomputed calls from the 5' RACE reads with MiXCR, one row per CDR3 protein. The data hold roughly 500,000 distinct CDR3 sequences, with about a fifth observed a single time. A note on this clonotype: Its antigen is not known.

Study-wide results and caveats: The main location of contracting CD4+ clones was CM and EM, and that of contracting CD8+ clones was EMRA.

Material for sequencing was PBMCs or a T cell subset sorted from them (not recorded which). This TCR was recovered from an adult woman who had mild COVID-19 (a few samples of this study predate the infection). Cell type and time point are not known. This chain joins TRBV6-1 and TRBJ2-1; TRBD2 matches at 11 bases. The CDR3 bases are TGTGCCAGCAGTTCCCTAGCGGGGGGCCCAAGCTCCTACAATGAGCAGTTCTTC. This encodes CASSSLAGGPSSYNEQFF.